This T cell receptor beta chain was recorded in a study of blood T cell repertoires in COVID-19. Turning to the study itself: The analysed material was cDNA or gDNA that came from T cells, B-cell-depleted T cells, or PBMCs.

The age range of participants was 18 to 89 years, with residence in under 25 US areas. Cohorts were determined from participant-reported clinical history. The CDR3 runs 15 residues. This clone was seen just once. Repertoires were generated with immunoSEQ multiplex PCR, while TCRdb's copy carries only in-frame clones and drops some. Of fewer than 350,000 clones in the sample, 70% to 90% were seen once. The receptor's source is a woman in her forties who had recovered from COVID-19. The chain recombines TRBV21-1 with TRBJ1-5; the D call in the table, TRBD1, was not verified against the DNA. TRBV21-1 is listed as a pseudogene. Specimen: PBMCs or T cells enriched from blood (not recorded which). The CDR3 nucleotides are TGTGCCAGCAGCAAAGAGGGGAATAGCAATCAGCCCCAGCATTTT. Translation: CASSKEGNSNQPQHF.